The source of this T cell receptor (beta chain) is a study of T-cell reconstitution after alpha-beta-depleted transplantation in children. The sample holds many counts of this clonotype. A TCRbeta library incorporating unique molecular identifiers was prepared. Via MiXCR, TCRdb re-called the PCR reads, giving one row per CDR3 protein. This table holds approximately 650,000 distinct CDR3 sequences, about an eighth found once. V shed 2 bases and J shed 9 bases, with 11 bases lying between them. Germline-derived CDR1 and CDR2 are DFQATT and SNEGSKA (reference sequence). This CDR3 comprises 12 residues. The receptor comes from a girl aged 2 to 9 with congenital amegakaryocytic thrombocytopenia, due to receive a stem cell transplant. The source was PBMCs, collected before TCRalphabeta/CD19-depleted stem cell transplant. The chain links TRBV20-1 to TRBJ2-1; D gene unclear. The CDR3 bases are TGCAGTGCTAGACTCCTGGGTAGTGAGCAGTTCTTC. Translated: CSARLLGSEQFF.